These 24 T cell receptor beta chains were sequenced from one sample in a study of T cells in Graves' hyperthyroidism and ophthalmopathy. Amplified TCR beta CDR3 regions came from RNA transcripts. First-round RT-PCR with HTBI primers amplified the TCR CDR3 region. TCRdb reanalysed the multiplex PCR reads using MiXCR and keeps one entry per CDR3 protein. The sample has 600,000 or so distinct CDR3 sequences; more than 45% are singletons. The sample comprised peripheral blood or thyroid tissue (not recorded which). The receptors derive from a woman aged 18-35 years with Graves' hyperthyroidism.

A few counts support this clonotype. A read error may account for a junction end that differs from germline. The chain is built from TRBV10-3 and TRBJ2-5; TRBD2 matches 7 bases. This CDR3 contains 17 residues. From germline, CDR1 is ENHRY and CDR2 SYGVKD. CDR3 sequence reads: CASSFQSRLALSETQYF. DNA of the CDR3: TGTGCCAGCAGTTTCCAATCGCGACTAGCCTTGAGCGAGACCCAGTACTTC.

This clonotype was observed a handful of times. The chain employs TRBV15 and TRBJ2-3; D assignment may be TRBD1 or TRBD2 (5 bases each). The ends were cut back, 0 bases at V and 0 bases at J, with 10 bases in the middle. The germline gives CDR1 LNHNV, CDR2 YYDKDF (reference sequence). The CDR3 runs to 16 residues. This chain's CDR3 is CATSRDNGASTDTQYF. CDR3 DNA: TGTGCCACCAGCAGAGATAACGGGGCTAGCACAGATACGCAGTATTTT.

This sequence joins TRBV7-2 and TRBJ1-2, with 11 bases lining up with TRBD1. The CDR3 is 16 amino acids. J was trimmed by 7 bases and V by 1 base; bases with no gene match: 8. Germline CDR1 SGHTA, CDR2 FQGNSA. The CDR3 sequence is CASSLVGQGARGGYTF. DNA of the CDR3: TGTGCCAGCAGCTTAGTCGGACAGGGGGCGCGCGGTGGCTACACCTTC.

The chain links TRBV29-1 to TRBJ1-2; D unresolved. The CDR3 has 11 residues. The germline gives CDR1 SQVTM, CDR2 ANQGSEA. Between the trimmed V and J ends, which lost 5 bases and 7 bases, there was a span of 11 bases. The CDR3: CSVWTDSGYTF. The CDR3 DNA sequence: TGCAGCGTTTGGACGGACTCTGGCTACACCTTC.

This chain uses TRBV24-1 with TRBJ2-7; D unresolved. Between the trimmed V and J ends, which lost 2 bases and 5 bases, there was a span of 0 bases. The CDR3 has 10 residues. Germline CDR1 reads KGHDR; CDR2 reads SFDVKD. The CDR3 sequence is CATSDYEQYF. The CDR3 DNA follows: TGTGCCACCAGTGATTACGAGCAGTACTTC.

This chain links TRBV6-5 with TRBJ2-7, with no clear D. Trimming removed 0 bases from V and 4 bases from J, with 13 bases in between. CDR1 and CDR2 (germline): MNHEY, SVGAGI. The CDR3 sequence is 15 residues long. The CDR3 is CASSYSHSPGYEQYF. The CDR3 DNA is TGTGCCAGCAGTTACTCGCACAGCCCCGGTTACGAGCAGTACTTC.

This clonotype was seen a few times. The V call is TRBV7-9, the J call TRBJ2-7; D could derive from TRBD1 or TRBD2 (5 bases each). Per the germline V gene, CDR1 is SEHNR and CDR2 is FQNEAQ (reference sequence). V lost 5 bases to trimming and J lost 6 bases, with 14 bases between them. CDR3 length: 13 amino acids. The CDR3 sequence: CASSLTLRGEQYF. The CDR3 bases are TGTGCCAGCAGCCTTACTCTGAGGGGCGAGCAGTACTTC.

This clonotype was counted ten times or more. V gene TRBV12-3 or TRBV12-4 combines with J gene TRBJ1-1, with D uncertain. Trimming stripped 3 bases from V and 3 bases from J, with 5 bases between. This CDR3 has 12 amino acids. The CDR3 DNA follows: TGTGCCAGCAGTTTCTACTACACTGAAGCTTTCTTT. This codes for CASSFYYTEAFF.

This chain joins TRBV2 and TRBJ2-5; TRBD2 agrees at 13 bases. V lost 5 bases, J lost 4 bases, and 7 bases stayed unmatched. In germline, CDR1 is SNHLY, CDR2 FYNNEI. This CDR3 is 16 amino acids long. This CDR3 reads CASSLRTSGSGETQYF. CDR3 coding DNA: TGTGCCAGCAGTCTAAGGACTAGCGGGAGCGGAGAGACCCAGTACTTC.

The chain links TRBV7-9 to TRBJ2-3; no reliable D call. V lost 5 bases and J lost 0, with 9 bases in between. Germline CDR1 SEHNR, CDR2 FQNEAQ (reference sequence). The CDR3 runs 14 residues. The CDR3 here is CASSVVQSTDTQYF. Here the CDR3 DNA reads TGTGCCAGCAGCGTAGTACAGAGCACAGATACGCAGTATTTT.

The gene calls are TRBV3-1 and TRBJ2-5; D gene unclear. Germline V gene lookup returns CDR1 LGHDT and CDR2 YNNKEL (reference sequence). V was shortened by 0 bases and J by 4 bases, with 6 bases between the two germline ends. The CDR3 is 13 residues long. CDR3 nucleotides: TGTGCCAGCAGCCAAGAGAACTCAGAGACCCAGTACTTC. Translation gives CASSQENSETQYF.

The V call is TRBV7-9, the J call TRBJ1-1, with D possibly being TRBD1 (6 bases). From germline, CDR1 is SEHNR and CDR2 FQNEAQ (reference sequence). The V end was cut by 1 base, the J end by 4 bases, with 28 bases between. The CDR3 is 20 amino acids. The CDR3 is CASSLVPLFGGAYGGTEAFF. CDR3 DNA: TGTGCCAGCAGCTTAGTCCCCCTCTTCGGGGGGGCGTATGGTGGCACTGAAGCTTTCTTT. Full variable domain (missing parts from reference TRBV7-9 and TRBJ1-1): DTGVSQNPRHKITKRGQNVTFRCDPISEHNRLYWYRQTLGQGPEFLTYFQNEAQLEKSRLLSDRFSAERPKGSFSTLEIQRTEQGDSAMYLCASSLVPLFGGAYGGTEAFFGQGTRLTVV.

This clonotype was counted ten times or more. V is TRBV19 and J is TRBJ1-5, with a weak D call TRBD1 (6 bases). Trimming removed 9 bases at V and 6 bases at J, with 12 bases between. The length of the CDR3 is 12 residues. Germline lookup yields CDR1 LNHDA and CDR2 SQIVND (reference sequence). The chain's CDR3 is CASRTGLQPQHF. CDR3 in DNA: TGTGCCAGCCGAACAGGGCTTCAGCCCCAGCATTTT. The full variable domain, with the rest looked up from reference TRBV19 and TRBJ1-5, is DGGITQSPKYLFRKEGQNVTLSCEQNLNHDAMYWYRQDPGQGLRLIYYSQIVNDFQKGDIAEGYSVSREKKESFPLTVTSAQKNPTAFYLCASRTGLQPQHFGDGTRLSIL.

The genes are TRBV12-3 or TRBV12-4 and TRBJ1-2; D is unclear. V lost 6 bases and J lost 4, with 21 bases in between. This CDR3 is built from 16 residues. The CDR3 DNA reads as TGTGCCAGCAGCCAAGATCTTACCCCTTTCGGCTATGGCTACACCTTC. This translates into CASSQDLTPFGYGYTF.

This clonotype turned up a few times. CDR3: CASSQETEFDTEAFF. DNA of the CDR3: TGTGCCAGCAGTCAGGAGACGGAATTCGACACTGAAGCTTTCTTT. This chain uses TRBV2 with TRBJ1-1, with D hard to call. Per the germline V gene, CDR1 is SNHLY and CDR2 is FYNNEI. This CDR3 spans 15 amino acids. The V end lost 5 bases, the J end lost 3 bases, and 16 bases lay between the germline ends.

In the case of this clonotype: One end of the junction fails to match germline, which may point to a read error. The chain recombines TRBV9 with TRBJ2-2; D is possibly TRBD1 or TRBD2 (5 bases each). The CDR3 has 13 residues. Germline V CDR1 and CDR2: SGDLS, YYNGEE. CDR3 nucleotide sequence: TGTGCCAGCAGATACAGGAACACCGGGGAGCTGGTTTTT. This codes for CASRYRNTGELVF.

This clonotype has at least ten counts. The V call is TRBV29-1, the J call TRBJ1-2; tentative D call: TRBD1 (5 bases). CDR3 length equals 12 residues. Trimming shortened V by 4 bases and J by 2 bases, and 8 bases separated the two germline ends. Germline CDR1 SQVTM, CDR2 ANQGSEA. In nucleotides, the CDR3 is TGCAGCGTTGTTTCAGGGAACTATGGCTACACCTTC. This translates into CSVVSGNYGYTF.

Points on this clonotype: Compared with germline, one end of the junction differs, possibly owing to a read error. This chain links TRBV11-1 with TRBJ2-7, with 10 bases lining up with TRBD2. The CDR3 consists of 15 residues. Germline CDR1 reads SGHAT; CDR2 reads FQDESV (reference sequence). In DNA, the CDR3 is TGTGCCAGCAGCCTCTCTAGCGGGAGTACCTACGCGCAGTACTTC. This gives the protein CASSLSSGSTYAQYF.

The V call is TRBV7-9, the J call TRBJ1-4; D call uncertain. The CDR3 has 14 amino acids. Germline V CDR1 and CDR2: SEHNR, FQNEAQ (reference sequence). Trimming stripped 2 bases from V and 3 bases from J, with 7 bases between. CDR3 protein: CASSLTPANEKLFF. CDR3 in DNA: TGTGCCAGCAGCTTAACTCCGGCTAATGAAAAACTGTTTTTT.

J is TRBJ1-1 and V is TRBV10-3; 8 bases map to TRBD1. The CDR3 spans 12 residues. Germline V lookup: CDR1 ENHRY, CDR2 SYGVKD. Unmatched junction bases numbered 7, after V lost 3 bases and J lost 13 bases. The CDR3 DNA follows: TGTGCCATCAGTGACGGTCCAGGGGGCCGTTTCTTT. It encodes CAISDGPGGRFF.

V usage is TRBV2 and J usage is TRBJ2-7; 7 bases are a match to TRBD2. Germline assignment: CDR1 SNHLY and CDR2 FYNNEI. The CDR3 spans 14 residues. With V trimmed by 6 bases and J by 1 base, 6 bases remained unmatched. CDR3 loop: CASRERGGSYEQYF. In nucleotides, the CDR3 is TGTGCCAGCAGGGAGCGGGGCGGTTCCTACGAGCAGTACTTC.

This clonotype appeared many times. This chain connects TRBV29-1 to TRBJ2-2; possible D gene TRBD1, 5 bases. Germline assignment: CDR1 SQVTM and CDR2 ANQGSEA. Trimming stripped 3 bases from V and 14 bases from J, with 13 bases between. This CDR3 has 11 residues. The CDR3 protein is CSVEKGRRLFF. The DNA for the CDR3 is TGCAGCGTTGAGAAGGGGCGGCGTCTGTTTTTT.

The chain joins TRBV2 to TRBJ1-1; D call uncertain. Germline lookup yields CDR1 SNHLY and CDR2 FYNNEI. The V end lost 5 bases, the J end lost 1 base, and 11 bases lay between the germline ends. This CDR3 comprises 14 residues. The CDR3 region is CASSLLAGNTEAFF. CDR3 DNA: TGTGCCAGCAGTTTATTGGCAGGGAACACTGAAGCTTTCTTT. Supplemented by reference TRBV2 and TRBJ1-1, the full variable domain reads EPEVTQTPSHQVTQMGQEVILRCVPISNHLYFYWYRQILGQKVEFLVSFYNNEISEKSEIFDDQFSVERPDGSNFTLKIRSTKLEDSAMYFCASSLLAGNTEAFFGQGTRLTVV.

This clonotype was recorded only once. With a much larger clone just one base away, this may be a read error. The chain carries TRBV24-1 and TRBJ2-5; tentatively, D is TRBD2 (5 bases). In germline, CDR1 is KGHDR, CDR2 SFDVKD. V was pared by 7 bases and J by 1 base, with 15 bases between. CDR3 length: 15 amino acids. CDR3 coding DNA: TGTGCCACCAGCTTAGCGATTACAGCCCAAGAGACCCAGTACTTC. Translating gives CATSLAITAQETQYF.